This entry lists 17 T cell receptor beta chains sequenced from one sample in a study of Graves' ophthalmopathy and Graves' hyperthyroidism. From RNA, the CDR3 regions of TCR beta chains were amplified and sequenced. Following a first-round RT-PCR that used HTBI primers, a second-round multiplex PCR was carried out. A single record per CDR3 protein comes from TCRdb applying MiXCR to the multiplex PCR reads. Here the sample spans 600,000 to 700,000 distinct CDR3 sequences, just over 40% being singletons. Sequencing used peripheral blood. The receptors were gathered from an adult man with Graves' ophthalmopathy.

This clonotype was seen a single time. The junction differs from germline at one of its ends, possibly a read error. The rearrangement uses TRBV9 and TRBJ2-6, with D possibly called TRBD1 or TRBD2 (5 bases each). The germline CDR1 and CDR2 sequences are SGDLS and YYNGEE. The CDR3 is made up of 18 amino acids. The CDR3 DNA follows: TGCGCCAGCACCCCGGACGGGGCCCTAGAACCCGGGGCCAACGTCCTGACTTTC. Translation: CASTPDGALEPGANVLTF.

This clonotype was recorded at least ten times. The V and J genes are TRBV2 and TRBJ1-2; tentatively, D is TRBD1 (5 bases). Germline values: CDR1 SNHLY, CDR2 FYNNEI. This CDR3 is built from 11 residues. V lost 5 bases to trimming and J lost 8 bases, with 9 bases between them. CDR3 residues: CASSRRGGYTF. CDR3 DNA: TGTGCCAGCAGTCGGAGGGGCGGCTACACCTTC.

The chain couples TRBV11-2 to TRBJ2-7; TRBD1 matches at 8 bases. CDR3 length: 15 residues. Trimming took 5 bases from V and 2 from J; bases not matched to a gene: 8. Germline CDR1 reads SGHAT; CDR2 reads FQNNGV. As DNA, the CDR3 is TGTGCCAGCAGCACCCGGACAGGGAACCCCTACGAGCAGTACTTC. Translating it yields CASSTRTGNPYEQYF.

In its sample, this clonotype was seen many times. The CDR3 protein is CASTQAEATALRTQYF. The CDR3 DNA follows: TGTGCCAGCACTCAGGCCGAGGCGACAGCCTTGCGGACCCAGTACTTC. The V call is TRBV7-8, the J call TRBJ2-5; perhaps TRBD1 as D (5 bases). CDR3 size: 16 residues. V shed 7 bases and J shed 7 bases, with 25 bases lying between them. In germline, CDR1 is SGHVS, CDR2 FQNEAQ.

With respect to this clonotype: A much larger clone differs by one base, so this may be a read error. The DNA for the CDR3 is TGTGCCAACAGCTTTGGGCTACAGGGCCTTGTCGGCTACACCTTC. This codes for CANSFGLQGLVGYTF. This chain connects TRBV7-2 to TRBJ1-2, with D perhaps TRBD1 (6 bases). CDR3 length: 15 amino acids. Germline V gene lookup returns CDR1 SGHTA and CDR2 FQGNSA.

This clonotype was observed many times. The rearrangement uses TRBV4-3 and TRBJ2-5; the D gene could be TRBD1 or TRBD2 (5 bases each). CDR3 length: 14 amino acids. The V gene's germline CDR1 is LGHNA and CDR2 YSLEER. V dropped 0 bases and J dropped 7 bases, with 12 bases sitting between them. The CDR3 DNA sequence: TGCGCCAGCAGCCAAGAGGGAGACAGTGGGACCCAGTACTTC. Residues: CASSQEGDSGTQYF.

V and J are TRBV20-1 and TRBJ2-7; 7 bases map to TRBD2. This CDR3 contains 15 residues. The J segment lost 4 bases and the V segment lost 2 bases, leaving 11 bases of the junction unmatched. The germline CDR1 and CDR2 sequences are DFQATT and SNEGSKA (reference sequence). CDR3 protein: CSARNVAGAPYEQYF. DNA for the CDR3: TGCAGTGCTAGAAATGTGGCGGGAGCTCCATACGAGCAGTACTTC.

This clonotype appeared many times. The V gene is TRBV5-8, the J gene TRBJ1-6; 7 nucleotides match TRBD1. Germline V gene lookup returns CDR1 SGHTS and CDR2 YDEGEE. The CDR3 loop spans 14 amino acids. The V and J ends lost 1 base and 7 bases, in that order; junction bases with no gene match: 2. The CDR3 coding sequence is TGTGCCAGCAGCTTGCTACAGGGGAATTCACCCCTCCACTTT. Protein sequence: CASSLLQGNSPLHF.

The chain uses TRBV6-6 and TRBJ1-2; D is unclear. Deletions cut 2 bases from V and 4 bases from J, with 8 bases between. CDR1 is MNHNY, CDR2 SVGAGI, per germline (reference sequence). The CDR3 spans 13 residues. The CDR3 sequence is CASSYKDSYGYTF. The CDR3 coding sequence is TGTGCCAGCAGTTACAAGGACTCCTATGGCTACACCTTC.

The chain couples TRBV6-6 to TRBJ1-5; a possible D gene is TRBD1 (5 bases). CDR1 is MNHNY, CDR2 SVGAGI, per germline (reference sequence). V lost 2 bases and J 4 bases, leaving 12 bases between the germline ends. This CDR3 is built from 15 residues. The CDR3 reads CASSYAGNRNQPQHF. The DNA for the CDR3 is TGTGCCAGCAGTTACGCAGGGAATCGGAATCAGCCCCAGCATTTT.

V usage is TRBV29-1 and J usage is TRBJ1-2; 8 nucleotides align to TRBD1. The CDR3 totals 12 residues. V was clipped by 6 bases and J by 6 bases; unmatched bases: 6. Germline V lookup: CDR1 SQVTM, CDR2 ANQGSEA. The CDR3 here is CSVGRQGNGYTF. DNA of the CDR3: TGCAGCGTCGGAAGACAGGGGAATGGCTACACCTTC.

There are many counts of this clonotype. The chain uses TRBV7-9 and TRBJ1-6; TRBD1 agrees at 7 bases. The CDR3 totals 15 residues. CDR1 and CDR2 from the germline V gene are SEHNR and FQNEAQ (reference sequence). The V gene end was trimmed by 5 bases and the J gene end by 7 bases; junction bases not matched to a gene: 8. CDR3 sequence reads: CASSPLQGWNSPLHF. CDR3 DNA: TGTGCCAGCAGCCCTCTACAGGGGTGGAATTCACCCCTCCACTTT.

V usage is TRBV5-1 and J usage is TRBJ2-5, with 11 bases matching TRBD2. V dropped 1 base and J dropped 2; count of bases not matched to a gene: 7. The CDR3 is 17 residues long. CDR1 is SGHRS and CDR2 is YFSETQ in the germline V gene. In nucleotides, the CDR3 is TGCGCCAGCAGCTTGAGTACGGGACTAGCGGTACAAGAGACCCAGTACTTC. Its protein is CASSLSTGLAVQETQYF. The variable domain in full, with the rest retrieved from reference TRBV5-1 and TRBJ2-5, is KAGVTQTPRYLIKTRGQQVTLSCSPISGHRSVSWYQQTPGQGLQFLFEYFSETQRNKGNFPGRFSGRQFSNSRSEMNVSTLELGDSALYLCASSLSTGLAVQETQYFGPGTRLLVL.

This chain connects TRBV29-1 to TRBJ2-7; D might be TRBD1 (6 bases). The last part of the DNA fits TRBJ2-5 better; the J call may be wrong. Germline V gene lookup returns CDR1 SQVTM and CDR2 ANQGSEA. The CDR3 contains 11 residues. The CDR3 DNA follows: TGCAGCAACTACAGGGATGAGACCCAGTACTTC. This encodes CSNYRDETQYF.

The chain recombines TRBV2 with TRBJ2-1; D is unclear. This CDR3 is built from 11 residues. V was cut by 7 bases and J by 4 bases, with 5 bases left in between. Germline lookup yields CDR1 SNHLY and CDR2 FYNNEI. The CDR3 sequence: CASKGYNEQFF. The CDR3 DNA follows: TGTGCCAGCAAAGGGTACAATGAGCAGTTCTTC.

There are many counts of this clonotype. The chain carries TRBV14 and TRBJ2-5; D call uncertain. The CDR3 is 14 residues long. CDR1 is SGHDN and CDR2 is FVKESK in the germline V gene. Trimming left V 1 base short and J 2 bases short, with 8 bases between. CDR3 coding DNA: TGTGCCAGCAGCCAAGTGGGTTGGCAAGAGACCCAGTACTTC. It specifies CASSQVGWQETQYF.

In the case of this clonotype: At one end, the junction sequence differs from germline, possibly due to a read error. The CDR3 here is CASSVGSERSYEQYF. The CDR3 DNA reads TGTGCCAGCAGCGTAGGGTCGGAGAGGTCCTACGAACAGTACTTC. The chain combines TRBV9 with TRBJ2-7; D not resolved. The CDR3 loop spans 15 amino acids. Per the germline V gene, CDR1 is SGDLS and CDR2 is YYNGEE.